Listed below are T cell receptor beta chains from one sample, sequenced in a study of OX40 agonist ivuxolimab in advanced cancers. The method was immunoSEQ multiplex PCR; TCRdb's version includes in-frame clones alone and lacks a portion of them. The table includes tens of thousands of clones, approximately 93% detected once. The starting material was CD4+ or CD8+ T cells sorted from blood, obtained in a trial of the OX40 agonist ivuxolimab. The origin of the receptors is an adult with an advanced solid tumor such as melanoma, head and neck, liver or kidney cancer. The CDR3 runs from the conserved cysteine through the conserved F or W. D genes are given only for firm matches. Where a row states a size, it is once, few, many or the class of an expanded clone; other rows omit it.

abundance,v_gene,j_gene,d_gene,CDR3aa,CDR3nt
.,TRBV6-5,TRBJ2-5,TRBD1,CASGGEDREETQYF,TGTGCCAGCGGGGGTGAGGACAGGGAAGAGACCCAGTACTTC
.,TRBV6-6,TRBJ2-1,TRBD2,CASSLAGGPANEQFF,TGTGCCAGCAGTTTAGCGGGAGGGCCCGCCAATGAGCAGTTCTTC
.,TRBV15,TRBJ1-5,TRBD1,CATSRPDRGINQPQHF,TGTGCCACCAGCCGACCGGACAGGGGGATCAATCAGCCCCAGCATTTT
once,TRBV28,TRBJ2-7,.,CASSTGSPYEQYF,TGTGCCAGCAGTACAGGAAGTCCCTACGAGCAGTACTTC
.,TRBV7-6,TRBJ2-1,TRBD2,CASSSETSGTYNEQFF,TGTGCCAGCAGCTCCGAGACTAGCGGAACCTACAATGAGCAGTTCTTC
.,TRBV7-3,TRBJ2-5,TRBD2,CASSLGLADQETQYF,TGTGCCAGCAGCCTCGGACTAGCGGACCAAGAGACCCAGTACTTC
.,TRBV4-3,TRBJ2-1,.,CASSQAQGGENNEQFF,TGCGCCAGCAGCCAGGCCCAAGGGGGGGAAAACAATGAGCAGTTCTTC
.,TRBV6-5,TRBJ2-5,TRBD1,CASSQGTADQETQYF,TGTGCCAGCAGCCAAGGGACAGCAGATCAAGAGACCCAGTACTTC
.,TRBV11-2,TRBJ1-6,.,CASSPLVRGPYNSPLHF,TGTGCCAGCAGCCCCTTGGTCCGGGGCCCTTATAATTCACCCCTCCACTTT
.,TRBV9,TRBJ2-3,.,CASSVVGGGTDTQYF,TGTGCCAGCAGCGTAGTTGGAGGGGGCACAGATACGCAGTATTTT
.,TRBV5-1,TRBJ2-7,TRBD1,CASSLEGQGADEQYF,TGCGCCAGCAGCTTGGAGGGACAGGGGGCCGACGAGCAGTACTTC
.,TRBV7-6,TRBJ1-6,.,CASSFQTPSYNSPLHF,TGTGCCAGCAGCTTCCAAACGCCCTCCTATAATTCACCCCTCCACTTT
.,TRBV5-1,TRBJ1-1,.,CASSLGILNTEAFF,TGCGCCAGCAGCTTGGGCATATTGAACACTGAAGCTTTCTTT
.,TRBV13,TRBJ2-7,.,CASRWGSYEQYF,TGTGCCAGCAGGTGGGGGTCCTACGAGCAGTACTTC
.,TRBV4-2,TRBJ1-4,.,CASSQDLSEAGMREKLFF,TGTGCCAGCAGCCAAGATCTGTCGGAGGCAGGAATGAGGGAAAAACTGTTTTTT
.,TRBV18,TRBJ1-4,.,CASSPPRGDNEKLFF,TGTGCCAGCTCACCACCCAGGGGCGATAATGAAAAACTGTTTTTT
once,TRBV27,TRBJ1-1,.,CASSLGPGQTNTEAFF,TGTGCCAGCAGTTTAGGACCGGGACAAACGAACACTGAAGCTTTCTTT
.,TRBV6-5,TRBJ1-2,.,CASSYSRAVVDGYTF,TGTGCCAGCAGTTACTCAAGGGCAGTCGTCGATGGCTACACCTTC
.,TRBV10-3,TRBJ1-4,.,CAISEEGTTNEKLFF,TGTGCCATCAGTGAGGAAGGGACGACTAATGAAAAACTGTTTTTT
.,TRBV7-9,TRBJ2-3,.,CASSFGTDTQYF,TGTGCCAGCAGCTTCGGGACAGATACGCAGTATTTT
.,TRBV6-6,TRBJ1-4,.,CASTFSGTSHEKLFF,TGTGCCAGCACCTTTTCCGGGACATCACATGAAAAACTGTTTTTT
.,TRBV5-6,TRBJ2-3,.,CASERVIYTDTQYF,TGTGCCAGCGAGAGGGTAATTTACACAGATACGCAGTATTTT
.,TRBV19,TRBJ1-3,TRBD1,CASSTTTGGSSGNTIYF,TGTGCCAGTAGTACAACCACAGGGGGCTCCTCTGGAAACACCATATATTTT
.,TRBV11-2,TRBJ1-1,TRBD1,CASSYTSDGTGVNTEAFF,TGTGCCAGCAGCTACACAAGCGACGGGACAGGGGTTAACACTGAAGCTTTCTTT
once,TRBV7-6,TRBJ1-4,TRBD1,CASSLDSWDRINLFF,TGTGCCAGCAGCTTAGATAGCTGGGACAGAATAAATCTGTTTTTT
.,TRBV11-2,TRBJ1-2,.,CASSFGAVARGYTF,TGTGCCAGCAGCTTCGGGGCGGTAGCTAGGGGCTACACCTTC
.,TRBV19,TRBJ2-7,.,CASSILDGYEQYF,TGTGCCAGTAGTATCCTGGACGGTTACGAGCAGTACTTC
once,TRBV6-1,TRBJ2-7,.,CASTEAYEQYF,TGTGCCAGCACCGAGGCATACGAGCAGTACTTC
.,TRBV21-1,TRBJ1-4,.,CARGGQKSTNEKLFF,TGTGCCAGGGGGGGGCAGAAGTCAACTAATGAAAAACTGTTTTTT
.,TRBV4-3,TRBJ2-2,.,CASSHWTVNTGELFF,TGCGCCAGCAGCCACTGGACGGTGAACACCGGGGAGCTGTTTTTT
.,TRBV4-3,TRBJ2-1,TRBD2,CASSQDGLAGVTNEQFF,TGCGCCAGCAGCCAAGATGGGCTAGCGGGAGTCACGAATGAGCAGTTCTTC
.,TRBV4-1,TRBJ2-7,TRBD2,CASSQEWAGGSSYEQYF,TGCGCCAGCAGCCAAGAATGGGCGGGGGGGAGCTCCTACGAGCAGTACTTC
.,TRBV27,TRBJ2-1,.,CASSFSSYNEQFF,TGTGCCAGCAGTTTTAGCTCCTACAATGAGCAGTTCTTC
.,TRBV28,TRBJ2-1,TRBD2,CASSLLTSGYNEQFF,TGTGCCAGCAGTTTATTGACTAGCGGTTACAATGAGCAGTTCTTC
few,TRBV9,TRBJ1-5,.,CASSVGWGNQPQHF,TGTGCCAGCAGCGTAGGCTGGGGTAATCAGCCCCAGCATTTT
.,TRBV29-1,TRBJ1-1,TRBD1,CSVEDPRQGALRAEAFF,TGCAGCGTTGAAGATCCCCGACAGGGGGCGCTTAGGGCTGAAGCTTTCTTT
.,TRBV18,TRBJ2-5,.,CASSPGLQETQYF,TGTGCCAGCTCACCCGGCCTACAAGAGACCCAGTACTTC
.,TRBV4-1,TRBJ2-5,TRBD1,CASSHSGTGEETQYF,TGCGCCAGCAGCCACTCCGGGACAGGGGAAGAGACCCAGTACTTC
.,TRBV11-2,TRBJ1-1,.,CASRTNTEAFF,TGTGCCAGCAGAACGAACACTGAAGCTTTCTTT
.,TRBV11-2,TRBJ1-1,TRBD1,CASSRAGTGDTEAFF,TGTGCCAGCAGTAGAGCCGGGACAGGGGACACTGAAGCTTTCTTT
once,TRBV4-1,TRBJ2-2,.,CASQHGQLNTGELFF,TGCGCCAGCCAACATGGGCAGCTAAACACCGGGGAGCTGTTTTTT
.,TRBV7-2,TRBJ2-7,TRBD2,CASSLVREGPYEQYF,TGTGCCAGCAGCTTAGTGCGGGAGGGCCCCTACGAGCAGTACTTC
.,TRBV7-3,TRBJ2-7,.,CASSLEAGSSYEQYF,TGTGCCAGCAGCTTAGAGGCGGGAAGCTCCTACGAGCAGTACTTC
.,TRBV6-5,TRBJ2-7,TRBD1,CASSLTGDEQYF,TGTGCCAGCAGTTTGACAGGGGACGAGCAGTACTTC
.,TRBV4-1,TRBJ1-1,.,CASSQTENTEAFF,TGCGCCAGCAGCCAAACCGAGAACACTGAAGCTTTCTTT
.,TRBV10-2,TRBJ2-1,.,CASSDWGLYNEQFF,TGCGCCAGCAGTGATTGGGGACTCTACAATGAGCAGTTCTTC
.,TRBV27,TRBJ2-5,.,CASSSSRDSWETQYF,TGTGCCAGCAGTTCGTCTAGGGATTCTTGGGAGACCCAGTACTTC